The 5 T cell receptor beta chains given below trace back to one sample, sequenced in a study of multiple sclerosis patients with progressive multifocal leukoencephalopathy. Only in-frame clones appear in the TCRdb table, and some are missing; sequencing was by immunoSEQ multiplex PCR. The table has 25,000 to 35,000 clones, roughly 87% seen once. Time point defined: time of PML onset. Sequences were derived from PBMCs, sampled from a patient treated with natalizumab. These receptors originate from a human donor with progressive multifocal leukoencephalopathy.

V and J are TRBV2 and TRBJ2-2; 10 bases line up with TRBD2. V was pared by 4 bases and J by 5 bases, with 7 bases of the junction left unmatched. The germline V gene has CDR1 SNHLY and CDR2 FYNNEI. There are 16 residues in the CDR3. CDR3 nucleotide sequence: TGTGCCAGCAGTGGAGCGGGGGGGAGACCGACCGGGGAGCTGTTTTTT. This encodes CASSGAGGRPTGELFF.

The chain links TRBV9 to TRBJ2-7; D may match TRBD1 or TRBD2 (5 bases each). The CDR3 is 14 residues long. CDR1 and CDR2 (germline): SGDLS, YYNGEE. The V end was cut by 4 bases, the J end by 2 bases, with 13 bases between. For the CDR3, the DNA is TGTGCCAGCAGCCCCCGGGGCAGCACCTACGAGCAGTACTTC. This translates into CASSPRGSTYEQYF.

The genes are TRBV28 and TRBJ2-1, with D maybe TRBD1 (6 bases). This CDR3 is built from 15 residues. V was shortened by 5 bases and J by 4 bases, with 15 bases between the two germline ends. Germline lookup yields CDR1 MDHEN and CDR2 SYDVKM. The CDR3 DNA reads TGTGCCAGCAGTGTGGACAGACCCGTTTACAATGAGCAGTTCTTC. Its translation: CASSVDRPVYNEQFF.

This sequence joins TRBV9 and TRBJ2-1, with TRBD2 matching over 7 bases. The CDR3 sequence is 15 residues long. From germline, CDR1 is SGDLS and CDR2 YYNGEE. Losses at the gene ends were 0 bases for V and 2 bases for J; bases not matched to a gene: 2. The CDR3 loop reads CASSVGLAAYNEQFF. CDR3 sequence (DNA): TGTGCCAGCAGCGTAGGACTAGCAGCCTACAATGAGCAGTTCTTC.

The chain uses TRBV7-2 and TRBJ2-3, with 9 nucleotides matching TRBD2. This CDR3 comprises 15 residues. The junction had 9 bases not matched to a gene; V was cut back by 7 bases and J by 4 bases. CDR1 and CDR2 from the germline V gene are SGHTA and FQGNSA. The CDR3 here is CASTPSGTGADTQYF. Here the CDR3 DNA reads TGTGCCAGCACCCCTAGCGGGACGGGCGCAGATACGCAGTATTTT.